This TCR beta chain originates from a study of T cells expressing NK-cell markers. Study-level information: According to the study, TCR beta repertoires originated from sorted CD3+CD56+NKG2C+, CD3+CD56+NKG2C- and CD3+CD56-NKG2C+ T cells. Among eight sequenced donors, seven carried HCMV seropositivity while one was seronegative. Findings and limits, study-wide: There remained a lack of clarity about HCMV specificity of expanded NKG2C+ T cell clones.

Synthesis of TCR beta cDNA relied on 5'RACE template switching carrying UMIs. For each CDR3 protein, TCRdb gives one entry from its re-call of the 5' RACE reads, without DNA. The table lists roughly 430,000 distinct CDR3 sequences. In germline, CDR1 is LGHNA, CDR2 YSLEER. The CDR3 loop spans 15 amino acids. To note about this clonotype: The antigen is unknown.

Sequencing was performed on blood T cells: a sorted CD56 or NKG2C T cell subset, CD4+ or CD8+ T cells, or bulk PBMC T cells (not recorded which). The source of this sequence is a woman aged 18-70 years in good health. This sequence joins TRBV4-3 and TRBJ1-5; lacking DNA, the TRBD1 call made by TCRdb goes unchecked. CDR3 residues: CASSQEWFGGQPQHF.